The 5 T cell receptor beta chains given below trace back to one sample, sequenced in a study of T-cell memory formation after mild COVID-19. TCRdb reprocessed the 5' RACE reads with MiXCR, giving one entry per CDR3 protein. The sample consists of roughly 380,000 distinct CDR3 sequences, around 28% of them appearing once. Sequences were obtained from PBMCs or a T cell subset sorted from them (not recorded which). These TCRs come from an adult woman who had mild COVID-19 (a few samples of this study predate the infection). Cell type and time point are not known.

This chain joins TRBV2 and TRBJ1-4; D perhaps matches TRBD1 (5 bases). The CDR3 runs to 14 residues. Trimming stripped 4 bases from V and 8 bases from J, with 14 bases between. The V gene's germline CDR1 is SNHLY and CDR2 FYNNEI. CDR3 amino acids: CASSAGRIYEKLFF. The CDR3 nucleotides read TGTGCCAGCAGTGCAGGGAGGATTTACGAAAAACTGTTTTTT.

The chain links TRBV7-2 to TRBJ2-7; 8 nucleotides align to TRBD2. The CDR3 spans 14 residues. V was clipped by 4 bases and J by 7 bases; unmatched bases: 9. The germline gives CDR1 SGHTA, CDR2 FQGNSA. The CDR3 loop is CASSSRAGAQEQYF. CDR3 DNA sequence: TGTGCCAGCAGCTCTAGAGCGGGAGCTCAGGAGCAGTACTTC.

This clonotype has just a few counts. The gene calls are TRBV20-1 and TRBJ2-2; D is perhaps TRBD2 (7 bases). The length of the CDR3 is 16 residues. The ends were cut back, 0 bases at V and 4 bases at J, with 15 bases in the middle. CDR1 DFQATT and CDR2 SNEGSKA come from the germline V gene (reference sequence). The CDR3 bases are TGCAGTGCTAGAGATGTGCGGGGGCCCTCCACCGGGGAGCTGTTTTTT. It yields the protein CSARDVRGPSTGELFF.

This clonotype was seen only a few times. This chain joins TRBV28 and TRBJ1-5; D is undetermined. The CDR3 consists of 15 residues. In germline, CDR1 is MDHEN, CDR2 SYDVKM. V was pared by 8 bases and J by 0 bases, with 14 bases between. The CDR3 spells CASGRLALSNQPQHF. The DNA for the CDR3 is TGTGCCAGCGGACGCCTGGCCCTTAGCAATCAGCCCCAGCATTTT.

V gene TRBV12-3 or TRBV12-4 combines with J gene TRBJ2-7; 8 bases are a match to TRBD1. The junction had 6 bases not matched to a gene; V was cut back by 4 bases and J by 1 base. The CDR3 is 15 residues long. As DNA, the CDR3 is TGTGCCAGCAGTTCGACGGGACAGGCTTCCTACGAGCAGTACTTC. It yields the protein CASSSTGQASYEQYF.